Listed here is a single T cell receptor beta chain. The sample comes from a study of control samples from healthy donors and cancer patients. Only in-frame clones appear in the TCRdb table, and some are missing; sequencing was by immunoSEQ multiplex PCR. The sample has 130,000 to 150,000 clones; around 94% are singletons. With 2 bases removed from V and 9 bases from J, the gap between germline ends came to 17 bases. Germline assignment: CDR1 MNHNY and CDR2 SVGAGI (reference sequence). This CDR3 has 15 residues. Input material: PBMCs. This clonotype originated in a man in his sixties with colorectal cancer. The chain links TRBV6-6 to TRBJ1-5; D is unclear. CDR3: CASSYGNLKDTPQHF. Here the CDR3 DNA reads TGTGCCAGCAGTTACGGCAACCTCAAGGATACGCCCCAGCATTTT.